This T cell receptor beta chain is from a study of shared clonotypes between healthy human individuals. As for the study in general: Donor composition was a couple of women and three men, aged 18 to 49.

Germline CDR1 reads MGHDK; CDR2 reads SYGVNS. The CDR3 is 12 amino acids. Trimming removed 2 bases at V and 10 bases at J, with 11 bases between. Method: immunoSEQ multiplex PCR; TCRdb's copy keeps in-frame clones and lacks some. The repertoire holds hundreds of thousands of clones, with approximately 73% as singletons. The sequenced sample was memory CD4+ T cells sorted from blood. This sample's subset: CD45RA-negative fraction. The sequence derives from a woman aged 25 to 39 in good health. The genes are TRBV25-1 and TRBJ1-1; D remains unclear. CDR3 protein: CASSEDRAPAFF. CDR3 nucleotide sequence: TGTGCCAGCAGTGAAGACCGTGCCCCAGCTTTCTTT.